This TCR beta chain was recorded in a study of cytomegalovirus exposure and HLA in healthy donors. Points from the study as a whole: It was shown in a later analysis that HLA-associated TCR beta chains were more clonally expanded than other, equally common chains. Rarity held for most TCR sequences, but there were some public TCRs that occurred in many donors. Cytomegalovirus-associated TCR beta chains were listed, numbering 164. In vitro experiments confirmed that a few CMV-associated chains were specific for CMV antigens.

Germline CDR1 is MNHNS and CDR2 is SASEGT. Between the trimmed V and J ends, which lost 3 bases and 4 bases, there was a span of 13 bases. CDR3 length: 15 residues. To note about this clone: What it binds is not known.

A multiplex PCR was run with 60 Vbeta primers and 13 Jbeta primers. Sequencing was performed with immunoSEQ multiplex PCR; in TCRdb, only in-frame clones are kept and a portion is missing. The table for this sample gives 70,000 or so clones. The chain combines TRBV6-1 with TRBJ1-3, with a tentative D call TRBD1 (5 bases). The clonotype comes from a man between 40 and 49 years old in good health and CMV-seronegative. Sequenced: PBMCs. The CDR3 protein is CASSEYRTDGNTIYF. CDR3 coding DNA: TGTGCCAGCAGTGAGTACAGGACGGACGGAAACACCATATATTTT.